A single sample is the source of the 10 T cell receptor beta chains below, sequenced in a study of neurological immune-mediated disorders. TCRdb processed the 5' RACE reads anew with MiXCR; each CDR3 protein has one entry. The data hold tens of thousands of distinct CDR3 sequences, with roughly 5.5% observed a single time. Sequencing was done on a sample of PBMCs. The receptors here all came from a man aged 18 to 29 with multiple sclerosis.

This clonotype was counted many times. The rearrangement joins TRBV12-3 or TRBV12-4 to TRBJ1-4; D is unclear. The V end lost 6 bases, the J end lost 4 bases, and 18 bases lay between the germline ends. This CDR3 is built from 16 residues. The CDR3 nucleotides are TGTGCCAGCAGCCCTGCCCCCGGCACTCATAATGAAAAACTGTTTTTT. Protein product: CASSPAPGTHNEKLFF.

Many counts were recorded for this clonotype. V gene TRBV10-2 combines with J gene TRBJ2-1, with TRBD2 matching 10 bases. V shed 6 bases, J shed 10 bases, and the junction held 9 bases outside the gene matches. This CDR3 comprises 14 residues. CDR1 and CDR2 (germline): WSHSY, SAAADI. CDR3 in amino acids: CASRLSGGVDEQFF. CDR3 in DNA: TGCGCCAGCAGACTGAGCGGGGGGGTGGACGAGCAGTTCTTC.

This clonotype was recorded at least ten times. The chain joins TRBV9 to TRBJ1-3; D unresolved. With 4 bases removed from V and 0 bases from J, the gap between germline ends came to 11 bases. Germline CDR1 and CDR2: SGDLS and YYNGEE. CDR3 length: 15 amino acids. The CDR3 DNA sequence: TGTGCCAGCAGCCGAGGACGTGGCTCTGGAAACACCATATATTTT. Protein product: CASSRGRGSGNTIYF.

This clonotype has just a few counts. The chain carries TRBV7-2 and TRBJ1-1, with a tentative D call TRBD1 (6 bases). Germline V CDR1 and CDR2: SGHTA, FQGNSA. This CDR3 is built from 14 residues. Trimming shortened V by 5 bases and J by 4 bases, and 14 bases separated the two germline ends. The CDR3 protein is CASSAQEGGTEAFF. CDR3 in DNA: TGTGCCAGCAGCGCACAGGAAGGGGGCACTGAAGCTTTCTTT.

This clonotype was counted at least ten times. The chain is built from TRBV7-9 and TRBJ2-3, with 10 bases aligning to TRBD2. The V gene end was trimmed by 2 bases and the J gene end by 6 bases; junction bases not matched to a gene: 5. The CDR3 loop spans 15 amino acids. The germline V gene has CDR1 SEHNR and CDR2 FQNEAQ (reference sequence). CDR3 residues: CASSLRLAGADTQYF. The DNA of the CDR3 is TGTGCCAGCAGCTTAAGGCTAGCGGGAGCCGATACGCAGTATTTT. The entire variable domain, with the rest obtained from reference TRBV7-9 and TRBJ2-3, is as follows: DTGVSQNPRHKITKRGQNVTFRCDPISEHNRLYWYRQTLGQGPEFLTYFQNEAQLEKSRLLSDRFSAERPKGSFSTLEIQRTEQGDSAMYLCASSLRLAGADTQYFGPGTRLTVL.

This chain connects TRBV5-1 to TRBJ2-5, with D possibly TRBD1 on 6 matching bases. The CDR3 totals 15 residues. The V gene lost 4 bases and the J gene lost 4 bases, with 17 bases spanning the gap. Germline V gene lookup returns CDR1 SGHRS and CDR2 YFSETQ. CDR3 protein: CASSPSQGQVETQYF. The CDR3 bases are TGCGCCAGCAGCCCTTCTCAGGGGCAGGTAGAGACCCAGTACTTC.

This clonotype was seen a few times. A clone one base away is much larger, so this may be a read error. This chain links TRBV20-1 with TRBJ2-3; TRBD1 is a possible D gene (6 bases). Deletions cut 5 bases from V and 5 bases from J, with 17 bases between. The CDR3 has 14 amino acids. Looked up from germline, CDR1 is DFQATT and CDR2 is SNEGSKA (reference sequence). The CDR3 region is CSARGPKQGDTQYF. CDR3 coding DNA: TGCAGTGCTCGCGGACCTAAACAGGGAGATACGCAGTATTTT.

This clonotype was detected ten times or more. The rearrangement uses TRBV20-1 and TRBJ2-1; D not certain. Trimming took off 5 bases at V and 3 bases at J, with 11 bases between the two ends. The CDR3 consists of 13 residues. Germline values: CDR1 DFQATT, CDR2 SNEGSKA (reference sequence). CDR3 nucleotide sequence: TGCAGTGCTCTTTACCAGGTCTACAATGAGCAGTTCTTC. Its translation is CSALYQVYNEQFF.

This clonotype was detected ten times or more. This CDR3 is CSAIWREATDTQYF. CDR3 DNA sequence: TGCAGTGCTATCTGGCGGGAGGCCACAGATACGCAGTATTTT. The V call is TRBV20-1, the J call TRBJ2-3, with TRBD2 matching 8 bases. Germline V gene data show CDR1 as DFQATT and CDR2 as SNEGSKA (reference sequence). Trimming removed 4 bases from V and 2 bases from J; junction bases left unmatched: 5. The CDR3 extends over 14 amino acids.

In this sample, this clonotype turned up many times. V is TRBV5-1 and J is TRBJ1-1, with D tentatively TRBD1 (5 bases). V lost 4 bases and J 1 base, leaving 11 bases between the germline ends. Looked up from germline, CDR1 is SGHRS and CDR2 is YFSETQ. This CDR3 is built from 14 residues. The CDR3 DNA reads as TGCGCCAGCAGCCAGGGACCGCAGAACACTGAAGCTTTCTTT. Its translation is CASSQGPQNTEAFF.